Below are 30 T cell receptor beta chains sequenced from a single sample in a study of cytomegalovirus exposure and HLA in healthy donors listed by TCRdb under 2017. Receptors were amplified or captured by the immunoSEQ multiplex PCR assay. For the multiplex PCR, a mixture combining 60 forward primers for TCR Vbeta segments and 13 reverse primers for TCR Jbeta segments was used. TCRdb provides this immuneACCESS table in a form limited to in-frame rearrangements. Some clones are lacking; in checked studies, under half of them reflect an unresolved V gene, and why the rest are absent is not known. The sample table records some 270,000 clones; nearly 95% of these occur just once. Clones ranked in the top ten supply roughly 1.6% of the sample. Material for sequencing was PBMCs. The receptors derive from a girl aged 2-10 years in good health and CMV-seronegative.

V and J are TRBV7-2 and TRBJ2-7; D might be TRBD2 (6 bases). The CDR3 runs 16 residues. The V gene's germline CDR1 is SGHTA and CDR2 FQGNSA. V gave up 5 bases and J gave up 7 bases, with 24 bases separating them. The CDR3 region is CASSEPAGYRAGEQYF. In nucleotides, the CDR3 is TGTGCCAGCAGCGAACCCGCAGGGTATCGCGCGGGGGAGCAGTACTTC.

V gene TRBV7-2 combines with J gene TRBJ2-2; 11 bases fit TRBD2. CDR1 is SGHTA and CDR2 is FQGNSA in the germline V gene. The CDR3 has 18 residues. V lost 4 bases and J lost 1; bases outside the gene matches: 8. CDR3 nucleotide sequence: TGTGCCAGCAGCTATAGTGGGGGGACTAGCGGGAACACCGGGGAGCTGTTTTTT. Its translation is CASSYSGGTSGNTGELFF.

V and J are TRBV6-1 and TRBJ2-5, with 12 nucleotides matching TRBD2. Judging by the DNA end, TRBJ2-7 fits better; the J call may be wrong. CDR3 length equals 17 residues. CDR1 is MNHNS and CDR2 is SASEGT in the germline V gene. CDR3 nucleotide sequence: TGTGCCAGCAGTGTTGGGCTAGCGGGAGGGAGCTCCTACGAGCAGTACTTC. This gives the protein CASSVGLAGGSSYEQYF.

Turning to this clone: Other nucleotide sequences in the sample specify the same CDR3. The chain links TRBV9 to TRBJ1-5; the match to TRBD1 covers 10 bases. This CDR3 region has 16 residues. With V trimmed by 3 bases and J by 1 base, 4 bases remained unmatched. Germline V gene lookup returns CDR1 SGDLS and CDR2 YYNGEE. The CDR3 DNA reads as TGTGCCAGCAGCGCGGGACAGGGGTCGAGCAATCAGCCCCAGCATTTT. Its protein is CASSAGQGSSNQPQHF.

CDR3 in DNA: TGTGCCAGCAGTCGAGGGATCACTGAAGCTTTCTTT. Translation: CASSRGITEAFF. The chain has TRBV6-5 and TRBJ1-1; D is ambiguous. The CDR3 consists of 12 residues. Germline-derived CDR1 and CDR2 are MNHEY and SVGAGI. Trimming cost V 5 bases and J 4 bases, with 8 bases left between them.

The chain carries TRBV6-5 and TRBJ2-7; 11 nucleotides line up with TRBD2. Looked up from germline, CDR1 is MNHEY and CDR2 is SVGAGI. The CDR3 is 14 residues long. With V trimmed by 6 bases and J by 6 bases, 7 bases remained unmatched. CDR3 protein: CASRTSGTLGEQYF. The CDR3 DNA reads TGTGCCAGCAGGACTAGCGGGACCCTCGGCGAGCAGTACTTC.

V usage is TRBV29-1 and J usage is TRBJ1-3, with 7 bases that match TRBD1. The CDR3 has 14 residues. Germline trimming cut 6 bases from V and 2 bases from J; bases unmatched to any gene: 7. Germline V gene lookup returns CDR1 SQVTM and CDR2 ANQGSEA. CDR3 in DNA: TGCAGCGTCGTCGGGACAGCCACTGGAAACACCATATATTTT. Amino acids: CSVVGTATGNTIYF.

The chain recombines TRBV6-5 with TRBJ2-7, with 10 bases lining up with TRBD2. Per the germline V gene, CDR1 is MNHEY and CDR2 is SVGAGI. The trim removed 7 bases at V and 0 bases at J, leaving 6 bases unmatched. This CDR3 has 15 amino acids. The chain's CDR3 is CASTKLAGFSYEQYF. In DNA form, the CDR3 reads TGTGCCAGCACCAAACTAGCGGGATTCTCCTACGAGCAGTACTTC.

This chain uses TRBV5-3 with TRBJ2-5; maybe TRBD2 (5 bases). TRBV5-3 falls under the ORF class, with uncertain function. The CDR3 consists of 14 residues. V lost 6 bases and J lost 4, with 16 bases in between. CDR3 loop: CARTPVDFIETQYF. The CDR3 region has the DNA TGTGCCAGAACTCCCGTGGACTTTATAGAGACCCAGTACTTC.

The CDR3 sequence: CASSDRVSYGYTF. The CDR3 DNA is TGTGCCAGCAGCGACAGGGTTAGCTATGGCTACACCTTC. The chain combines TRBV5-8 with TRBJ1-2; TRBD1 agrees at 7 bases. The junction had 4 bases not matched to a gene; V was cut back by 4 bases and J by 4 bases. Germline-derived CDR1 and CDR2 are SGHTS and YDEGEE. There are 13 residues in the CDR3. The full variable domain, with the rest looked up from reference TRBV5-8 and TRBJ1-2, is EAGVTQSPTHLIKTRGQQATLRCSPISGHTSVYWYQQALGLGLQFLLWYDEGEERNRGNFPPRFSGRQFPNYSSELNVNALELEDSALYLCASSDRVSYGYTFGSGTRLTVV.

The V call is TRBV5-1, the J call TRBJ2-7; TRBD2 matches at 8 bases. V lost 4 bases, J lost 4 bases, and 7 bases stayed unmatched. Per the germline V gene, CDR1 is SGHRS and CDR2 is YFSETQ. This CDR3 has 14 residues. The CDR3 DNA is TGCGCCAGCAGCGCCGGGACTAGTACGTACGAGCAGTACTTC. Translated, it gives CASSAGTSTYEQYF.

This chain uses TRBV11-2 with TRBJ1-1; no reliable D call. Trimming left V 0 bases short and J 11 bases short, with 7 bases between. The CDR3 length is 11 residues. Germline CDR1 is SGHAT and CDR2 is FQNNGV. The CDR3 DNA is TGTGCCAGCAGCTTAGAGCCGAGGGCTTTCTTT. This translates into CASSLEPRAFF. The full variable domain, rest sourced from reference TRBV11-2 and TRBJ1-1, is EAGVAQSPRYKIIEKRQSVAFWCNPISGHATLYWYQQILGQGPKLLIQFQNNGVVDDSQLPKDRFSAERLKGVDSTLKIQPAKLEDSAVYLCASSLEPRAFFGQGTRLTVV.

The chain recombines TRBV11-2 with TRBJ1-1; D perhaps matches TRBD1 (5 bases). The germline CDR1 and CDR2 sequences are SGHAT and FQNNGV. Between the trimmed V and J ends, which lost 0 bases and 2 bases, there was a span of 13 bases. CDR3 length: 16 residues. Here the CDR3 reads CASSLDQQAINTEAFF. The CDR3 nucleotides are TGTGCCAGCAGCTTAGACCAACAGGCTATAAACACTGAAGCTTTCTTT.

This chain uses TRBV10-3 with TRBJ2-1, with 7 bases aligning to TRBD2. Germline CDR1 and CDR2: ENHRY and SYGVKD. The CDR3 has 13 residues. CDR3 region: CAMEGTTSNEQFF. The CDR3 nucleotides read TGTGCTATGGAGGGGACTACAAGTAATGAGCAGTTCTTC.

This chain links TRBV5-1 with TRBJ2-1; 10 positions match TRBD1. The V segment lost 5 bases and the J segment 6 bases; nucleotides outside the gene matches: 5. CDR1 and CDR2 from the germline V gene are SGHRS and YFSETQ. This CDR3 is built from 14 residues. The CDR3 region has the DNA TGCGCCAGCAGACCGGGACAGGGGTTCAATGAGCAGTTCTTC. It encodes CASRPGQGFNEQFF.

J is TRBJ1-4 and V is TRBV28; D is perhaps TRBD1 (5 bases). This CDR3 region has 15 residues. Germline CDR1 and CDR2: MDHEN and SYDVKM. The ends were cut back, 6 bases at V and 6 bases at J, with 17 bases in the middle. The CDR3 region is CASSPSVGGHEKLFF. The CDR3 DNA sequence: TGTGCCAGCAGCCCAAGTGTGGGGGGACATGAAAAACTGTTTTTT.

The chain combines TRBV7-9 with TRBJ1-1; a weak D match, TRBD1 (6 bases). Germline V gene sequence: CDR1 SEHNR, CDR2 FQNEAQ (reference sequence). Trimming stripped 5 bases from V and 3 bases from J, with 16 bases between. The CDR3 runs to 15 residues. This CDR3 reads CASSDLRGGDTEAFF. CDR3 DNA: TGTGCCAGCAGCGATCTCAGGGGAGGGGACACTGAAGCTTTCTTT.

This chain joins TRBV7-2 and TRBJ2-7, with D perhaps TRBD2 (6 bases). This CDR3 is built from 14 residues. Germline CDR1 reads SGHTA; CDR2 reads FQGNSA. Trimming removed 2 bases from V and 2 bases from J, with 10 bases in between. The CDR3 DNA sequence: TGTGCCAGCAGCTTACCGGGACTCCCCTACGAGCAGTACTTC. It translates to CASSLPGLPYEQYF.

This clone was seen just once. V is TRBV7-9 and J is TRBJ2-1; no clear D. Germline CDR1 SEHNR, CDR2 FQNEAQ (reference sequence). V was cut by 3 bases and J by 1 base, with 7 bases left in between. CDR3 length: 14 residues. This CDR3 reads CASSFDSSYNEQFF. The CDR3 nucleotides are TGTGCCAGCAGCTTCGACTCGTCCTACAATGAGCAGTTCTTC.

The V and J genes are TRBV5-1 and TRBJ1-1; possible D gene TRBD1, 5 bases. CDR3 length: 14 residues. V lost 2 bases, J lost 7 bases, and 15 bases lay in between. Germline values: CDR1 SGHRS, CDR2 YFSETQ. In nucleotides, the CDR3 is TGCGCCAGCAGCTTCCTAGGGGAAGTCGATGAAGCTTTCTTT. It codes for CASSFLGEVDEAFF.

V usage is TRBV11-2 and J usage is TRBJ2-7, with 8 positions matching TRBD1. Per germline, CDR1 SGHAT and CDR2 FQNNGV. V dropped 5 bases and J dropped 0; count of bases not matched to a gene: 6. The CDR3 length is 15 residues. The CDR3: CASSPGQGSSYEQYF. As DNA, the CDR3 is TGTGCCAGCAGCCCCGGACAGGGAAGCTCCTACGAGCAGTACTTC.

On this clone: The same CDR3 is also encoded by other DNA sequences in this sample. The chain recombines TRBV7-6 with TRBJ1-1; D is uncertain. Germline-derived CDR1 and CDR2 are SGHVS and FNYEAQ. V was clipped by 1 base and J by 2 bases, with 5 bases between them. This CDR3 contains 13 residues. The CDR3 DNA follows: TGTGCCAGCAGCTTAGGACAAAACACTGAAGCTTTCTTT. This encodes CASSLGQNTEAFF.

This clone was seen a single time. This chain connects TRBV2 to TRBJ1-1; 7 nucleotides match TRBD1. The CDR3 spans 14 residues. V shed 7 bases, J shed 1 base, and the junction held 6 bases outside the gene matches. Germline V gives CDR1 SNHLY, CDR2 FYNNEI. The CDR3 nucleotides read TGTGCCAGCACGGGACAGACCCCGAACACTGAAGCTTTCTTT. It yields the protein CASTGQTPNTEAFF. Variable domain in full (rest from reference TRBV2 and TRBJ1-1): EPEVTQTPSHQVTQMGQEVILRCVPISNHLYFYWYRQILGQKVEFLVSFYNNEISEKSEIFDDQFSVERPDGSNFTLKIRSTKLEDSAMYFCASTGQTPNTEAFFGQGTRLTVV.

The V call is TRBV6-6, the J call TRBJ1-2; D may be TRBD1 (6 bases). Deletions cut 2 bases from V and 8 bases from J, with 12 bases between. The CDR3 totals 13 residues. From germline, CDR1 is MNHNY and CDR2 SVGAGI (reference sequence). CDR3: CASSYPTGNGYTF. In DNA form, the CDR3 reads TGTGCCAGCAGTTACCCAACAGGGAACGGCTACACCTTC.

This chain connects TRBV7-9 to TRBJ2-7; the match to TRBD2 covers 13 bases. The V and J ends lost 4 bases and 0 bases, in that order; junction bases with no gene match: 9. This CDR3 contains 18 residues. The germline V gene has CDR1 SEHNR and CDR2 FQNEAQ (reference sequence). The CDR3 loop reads CASSCRTSGSRSSYEQYF. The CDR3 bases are TGTGCCAGCAGCTGCCGGACTAGCGGGAGCCGCAGCTCCTACGAGCAGTACTTC.

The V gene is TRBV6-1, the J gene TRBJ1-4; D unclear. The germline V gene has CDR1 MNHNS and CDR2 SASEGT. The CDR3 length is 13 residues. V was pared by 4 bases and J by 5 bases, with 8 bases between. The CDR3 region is CASSGILNEKLFF. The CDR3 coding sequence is TGTGCCAGCAGTGGGATACTAAATGAAAAACTGTTTTTT.

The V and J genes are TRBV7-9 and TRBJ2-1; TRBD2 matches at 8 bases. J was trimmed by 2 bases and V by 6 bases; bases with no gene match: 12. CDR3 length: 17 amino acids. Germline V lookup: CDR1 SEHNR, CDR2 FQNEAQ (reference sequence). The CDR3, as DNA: TGTGCCAGCAGTATAAACTTAGCGGGACGGACCTACAATGAGCAGTTCTTC. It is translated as CASSINLAGRTYNEQFF.

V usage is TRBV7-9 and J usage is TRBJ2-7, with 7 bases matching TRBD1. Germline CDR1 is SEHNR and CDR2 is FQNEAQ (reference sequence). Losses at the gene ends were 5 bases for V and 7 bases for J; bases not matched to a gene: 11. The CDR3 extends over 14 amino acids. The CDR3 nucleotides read TGTGCCAGCAGCCCCACGACAGGGTTTTGGGAGCAGTACTTC. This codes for CASSPTTGFWEQYF.

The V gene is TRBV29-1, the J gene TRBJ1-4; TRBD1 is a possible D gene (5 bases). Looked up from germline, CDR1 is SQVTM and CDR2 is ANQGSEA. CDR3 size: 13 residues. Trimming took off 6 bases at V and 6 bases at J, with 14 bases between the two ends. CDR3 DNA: TGCAGCGTCGGGAGCAGGGCGGATGAAAAACTGTTTTTT. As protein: CSVGSRADEKLFF.

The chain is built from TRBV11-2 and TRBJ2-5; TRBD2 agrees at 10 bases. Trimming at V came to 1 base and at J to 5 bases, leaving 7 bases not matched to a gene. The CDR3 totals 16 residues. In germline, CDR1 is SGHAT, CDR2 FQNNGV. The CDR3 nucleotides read TGTGCCAGCAGCTTAGGGAGCGGGAGGGCCGGGGAGACCCAGTACTTC. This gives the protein CASSLGSGRAGETQYF.